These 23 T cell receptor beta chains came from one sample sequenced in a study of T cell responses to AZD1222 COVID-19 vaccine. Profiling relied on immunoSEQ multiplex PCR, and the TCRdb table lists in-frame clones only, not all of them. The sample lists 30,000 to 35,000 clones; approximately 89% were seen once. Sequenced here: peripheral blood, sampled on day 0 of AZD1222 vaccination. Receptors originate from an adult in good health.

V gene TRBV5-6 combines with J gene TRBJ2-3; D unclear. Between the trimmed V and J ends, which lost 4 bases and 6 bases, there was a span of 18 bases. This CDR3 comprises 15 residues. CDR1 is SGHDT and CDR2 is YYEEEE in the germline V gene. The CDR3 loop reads CASSPGLTNGDTQYF. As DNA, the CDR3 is TGTGCCAGCAGCCCTGGATTAACAAACGGCGATACGCAGTATTTT.

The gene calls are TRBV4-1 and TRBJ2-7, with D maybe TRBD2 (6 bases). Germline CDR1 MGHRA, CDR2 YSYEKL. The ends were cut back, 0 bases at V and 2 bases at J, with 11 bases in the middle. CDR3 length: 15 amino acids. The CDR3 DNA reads TGCGCCAGCAGCCAAGACCAGGGCGGGACCTACGAGCAGTACTTC. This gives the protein CASSQDQGGTYEQYF.

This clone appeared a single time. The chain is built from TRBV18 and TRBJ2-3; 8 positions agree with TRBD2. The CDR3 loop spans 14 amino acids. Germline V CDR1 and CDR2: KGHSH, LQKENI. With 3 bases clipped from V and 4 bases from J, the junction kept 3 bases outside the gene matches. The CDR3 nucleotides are TGTGCCAGCTCACCTCCTAGCGGGCCAGATACGCAGTATTTT. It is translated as CASSPPSGPDTQYF.

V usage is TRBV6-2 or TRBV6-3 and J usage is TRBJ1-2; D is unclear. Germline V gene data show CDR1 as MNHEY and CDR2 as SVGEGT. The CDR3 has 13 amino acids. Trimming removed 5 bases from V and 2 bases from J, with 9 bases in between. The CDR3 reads CASSPSGNYGYTF. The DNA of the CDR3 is TGTGCCAGCAGTCCCTCTGGGAACTATGGCTACACCTTC.

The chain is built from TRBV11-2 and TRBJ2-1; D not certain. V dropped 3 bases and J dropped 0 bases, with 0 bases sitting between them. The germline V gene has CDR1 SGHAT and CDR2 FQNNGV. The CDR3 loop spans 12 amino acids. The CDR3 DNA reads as TGTGCCAGCAGCTTCTCCTACAATGAGCAGTTCTTC. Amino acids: CASSFSYNEQFF.

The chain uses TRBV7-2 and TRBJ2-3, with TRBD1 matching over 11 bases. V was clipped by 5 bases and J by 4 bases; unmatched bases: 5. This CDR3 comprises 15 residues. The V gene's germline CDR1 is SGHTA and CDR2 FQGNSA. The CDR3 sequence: CASSRDRGTADTQYF. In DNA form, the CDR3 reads TGTGCCAGCAGCCGGGACAGGGGGACCGCAGATACGCAGTATTTT.

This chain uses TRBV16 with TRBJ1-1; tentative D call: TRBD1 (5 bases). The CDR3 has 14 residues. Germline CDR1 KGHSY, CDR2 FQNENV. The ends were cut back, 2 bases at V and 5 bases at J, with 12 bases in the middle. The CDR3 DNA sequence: TGTGCCAGCAGCCAAGGGAGGGGTTCGACTGAAGCTTTCTTT. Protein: CASSQGRGSTEAFF. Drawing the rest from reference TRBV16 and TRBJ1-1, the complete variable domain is GEEVAQTPKHLVRGEGQKAKLYCAPIKGHSYVFWYQQVLKNEFKFLISFQNENVFDETGMPKERFSAKCLPNSPCSLEIQATKLEDSAVYFCASSQGRGSTEAFFGQGTRLTVV.

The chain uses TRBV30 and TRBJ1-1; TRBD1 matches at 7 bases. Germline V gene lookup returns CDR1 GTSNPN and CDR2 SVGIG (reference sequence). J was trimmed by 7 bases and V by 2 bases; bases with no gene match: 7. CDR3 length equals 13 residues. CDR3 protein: CAWSRNRDSEAFF. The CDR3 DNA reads TGTGCCTGGAGTCGGAACCGGGACAGTGAAGCTTTCTTT.

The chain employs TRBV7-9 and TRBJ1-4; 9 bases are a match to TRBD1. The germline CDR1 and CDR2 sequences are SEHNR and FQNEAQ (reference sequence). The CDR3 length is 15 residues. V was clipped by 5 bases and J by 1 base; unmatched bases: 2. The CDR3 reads CASSPDRGTNEKLFF. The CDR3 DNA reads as TGTGCCAGCAGCCCGGACAGGGGAACTAATGAAAAACTGTTTTTT.

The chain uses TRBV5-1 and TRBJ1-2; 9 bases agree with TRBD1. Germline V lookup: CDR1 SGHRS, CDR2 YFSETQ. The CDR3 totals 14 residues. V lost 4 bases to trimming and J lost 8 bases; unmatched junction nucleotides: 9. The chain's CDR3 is CASSGGTGTAGYTF. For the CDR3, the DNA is TGCGCCAGCAGCGGAGGGACAGGGACAGCCGGCTACACCTTC.

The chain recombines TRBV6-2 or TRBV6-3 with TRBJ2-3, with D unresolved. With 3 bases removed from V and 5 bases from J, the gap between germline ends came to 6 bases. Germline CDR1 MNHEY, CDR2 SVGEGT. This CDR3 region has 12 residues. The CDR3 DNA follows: TGTGCCAGCAGTTATAACCGAGATACGCAGTATTTT. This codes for CASSYNRDTQYF.

CDR3 DNA sequence: TGTGCCACCAGCATCATCCTAGGCGGAGCCACCTACGAGCAGTACTTC. Its protein is CATSIILGGATYEQYF. The V gene is TRBV15, the J gene TRBJ2-7; D ambiguous. The CDR3 runs 16 residues. Deletions cut 4 bases from V and 2 bases from J, with 18 bases between. Germline lookup yields CDR1 LNHNV and CDR2 YYDKDF (reference sequence). Using reference TRBV15 and TRBJ2-7 for the parts outside the CDR3, the full variable domain is DAMVIQNPRYQVTQFGKPVTLSCSQTLNHNVMYWYQQKSSQAPKLLFHYYDKDFNNEADTPDNFQSRRPNTSFCFLDIRSPGLGDTAMYLCATSIILGGATYEQYFGPGTRLTVT.

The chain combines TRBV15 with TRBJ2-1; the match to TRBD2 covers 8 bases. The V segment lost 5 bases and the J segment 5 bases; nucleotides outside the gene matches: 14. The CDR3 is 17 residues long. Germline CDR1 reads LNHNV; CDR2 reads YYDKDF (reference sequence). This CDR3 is CATSSPGGAGRNNEQFF. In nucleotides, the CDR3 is TGTGCCACCAGCTCCCCCGGGGGGGCCGGCAGAAACAATGAGCAGTTCTTC.

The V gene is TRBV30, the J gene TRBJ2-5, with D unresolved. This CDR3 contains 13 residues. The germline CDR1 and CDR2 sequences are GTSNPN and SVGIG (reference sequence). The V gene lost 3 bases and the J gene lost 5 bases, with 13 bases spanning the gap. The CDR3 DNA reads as TGTGCCTGGAGGCCGGTGGGGTGGGAGACCCAGTACTTC. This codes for CAWRPVGWETQYF. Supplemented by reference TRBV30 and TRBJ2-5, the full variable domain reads SQTIHQWPATLVQPVGSPLSLECTVEGTSNPNLYWYRQAAGRGLQLLFYSVGIGQISSEVPQNLSASRPQDRQFILSSKKLLLSDSGFYLCAWRPVGWETQYFGPGTRLLVL.

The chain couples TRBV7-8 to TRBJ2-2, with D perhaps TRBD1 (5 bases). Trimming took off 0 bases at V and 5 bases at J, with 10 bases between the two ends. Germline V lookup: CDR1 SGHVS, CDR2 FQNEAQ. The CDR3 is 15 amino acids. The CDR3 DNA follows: TGTGCCAGCAGCTTAGCGCAGACAGTTACCGGGGAGCTGTTTTTT. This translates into CASSLAQTVTGELFF.

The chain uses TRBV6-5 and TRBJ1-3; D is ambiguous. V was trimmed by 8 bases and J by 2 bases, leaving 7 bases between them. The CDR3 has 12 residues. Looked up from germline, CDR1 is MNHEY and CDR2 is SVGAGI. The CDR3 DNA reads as TGTGCCAGCCGAGGTCCTGGAAACACCATATATTTT. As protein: CASRGPGNTIYF.

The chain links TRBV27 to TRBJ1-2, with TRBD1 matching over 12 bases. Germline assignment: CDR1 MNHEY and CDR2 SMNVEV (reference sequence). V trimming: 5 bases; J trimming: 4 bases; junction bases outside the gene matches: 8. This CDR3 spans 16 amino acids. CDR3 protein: CASSLGQGALSYGYTF. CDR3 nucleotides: TGTGCCAGCAGTCTGGGACAGGGGGCGCTGAGCTATGGCTACACCTTC.

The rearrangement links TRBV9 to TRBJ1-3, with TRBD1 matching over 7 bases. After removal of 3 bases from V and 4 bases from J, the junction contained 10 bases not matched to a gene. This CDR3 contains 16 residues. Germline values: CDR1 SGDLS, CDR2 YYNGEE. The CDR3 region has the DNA TGTGCCAGCAGCGCTGCCGGGACAGACCTCGGAAACACCATATATTTT. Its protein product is CASSAAGTDLGNTIYF.

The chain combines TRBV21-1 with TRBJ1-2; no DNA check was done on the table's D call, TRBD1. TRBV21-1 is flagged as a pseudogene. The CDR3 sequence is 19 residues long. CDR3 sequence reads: CASISPVSDGQGANYGYTF. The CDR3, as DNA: TGTGCCAGCATCTCGCCCGTATCGGACGGACAGGGGGCTAACTATGGCTACACCTTC.

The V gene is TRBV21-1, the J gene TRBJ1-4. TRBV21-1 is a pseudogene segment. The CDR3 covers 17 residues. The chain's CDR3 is CASSKGMEEATNEKLFF. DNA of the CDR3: TGTGCCAGCAGCAAAGGGATGGAGGAAGCAACTAATGAAAAACTGTTTTTT.

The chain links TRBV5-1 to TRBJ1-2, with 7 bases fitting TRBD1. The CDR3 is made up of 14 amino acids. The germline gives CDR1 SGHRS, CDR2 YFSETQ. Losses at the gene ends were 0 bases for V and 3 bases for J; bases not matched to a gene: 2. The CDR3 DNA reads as TGCGCCAGCAGCTTGGAACAGGGGCACTATGGCTACACCTTC. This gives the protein CASSLEQGHYGYTF.

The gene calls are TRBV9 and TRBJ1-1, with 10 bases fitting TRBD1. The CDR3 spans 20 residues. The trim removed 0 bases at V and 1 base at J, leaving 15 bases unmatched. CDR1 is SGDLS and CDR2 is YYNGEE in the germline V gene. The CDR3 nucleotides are TGTGCCAGCAGCGTAGGAAGCCAAATCGGGACAGGGGTGGAGAACACTGAAGCTTTCTTT. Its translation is CASSVGSQIGTGVENTEAFF.

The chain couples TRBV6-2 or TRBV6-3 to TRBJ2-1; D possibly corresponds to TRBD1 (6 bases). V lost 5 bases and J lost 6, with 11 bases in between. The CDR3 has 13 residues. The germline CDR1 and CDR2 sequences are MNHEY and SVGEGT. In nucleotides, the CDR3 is TGTGCCAGCAGTCCAGGACAGCCCAATGAGCAGTTCTTC. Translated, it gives CASSPGQPNEQFF.